Reported below is one T cell receptor (beta chain). The antigen is undetermined. Germline assignment: CDR1 LNHDA and CDR2 SQIVND (reference sequence). V shed 4 bases, J shed 2 bases, and the junction held 9 bases outside the gene matches. This CDR3 has 18 amino acids. The authors' processing: Owing to the provision of junction-only sequences devoid of quality scores by immunoSEQ, filtering differed. The repertoire was sequenced with immunoSEQ multiplex PCR; TCRdb's copy has only in-frame clones and lacks some. V and J calls and clone size are copied from that table; D and trimming were computed from the DNA. The sample lists millions of clones; approximately 93% were seen once. The data were obtained in a study of shared clonotypes between healthy human individuals. Study-level findings and limits: The represented genetic and exposure-history diversity was limited by the small number of donors. The rarefaction results pointed to incomplete sorted-subset sequencing despite large depth. Naive subsets usually exceeded memory subsets in estimated richness.

The TCR sequence derives from a young man in good health. Some clones in this sample may be carry-over from other donors' samples. This rearrangement joins TRBV19 to TRBJ2-6; 9 positions match TRBD1. The sequenced sample was naive CD4+ T cells from PBMCs. Indicated subset: CD45RA+ positively selected. The CDR3 DNA reads TGTGCCAGTAGTAGGAACCGGGACAGGGTAACTGGGGCCAACGTCCTGACTTTC. Its translation: CASSRNRDRVTGANVLTF.